These T cell receptor beta chains were read from a single sample in a study of PD-L1 blockade in urothelial cancer. TCRdb's table, derived via immunoSEQ multiplex PCR, lists solely in-frame clones and lacks some. The sample lists approximately 51,000 clones, around 87% occurring once. The specimen was PBMCs, collected around atezolizumab (anti-PD-L1) treatment. The receptor set was obtained from a man in his 60s with urothelial cancer. CDR3s include the opening cysteine and the closing phenylalanine or tryptophan. A D gene is named only where the DNA matches it firmly. Part of the rows lack a size; the others show once, few, many or a class for expanded clones.

V gene	J gene	clone size	D gene	CDR3 DNA	CDR3 protein
TRBV28	TRBJ2-1	-	-	TGTGCCAGCAATGAGGAGAACTCCTACAATGAGCAGTTCTTC	CASNEENSYNEQFF
TRBV5-1	TRBJ1-1	-	-	TGCGCCAGCAGCGCGGGGAACACTGAAGCTTTCTTT	CASSAGNTEAFF
TRBV5-1	TRBJ2-2	-	-	TGCGCCAGCAGCTTGGCTGAGATCACCGGGGAGCTGTTTTTT	CASSLAEITGELFF
TRBV18	TRBJ2-7	-	-	TGTGCCAGCTCACCACCGCGGCCGGGCGAGCAGTACTTC	CASSPPRPGEQYF
TRBV6-1	TRBJ2-7	-	-	TGTGCCAGCAGTGAACAGGCAGCCTACGAGCAGTACTTC	CASSEQAAYEQYF
TRBV11-2	TRBJ2-5	-	TRBD2	TGTGCCAGCAGCCCCCAACTAGCGGGGGTGGAGACCCAGTACTTC	CASSPQLAGVETQYF
TRBV7-6	TRBJ1-1	-	TRBD1	TGTGCCAGCAGCAGACCACAGGGGACTGAAGCTTTCTTT	CASSRPQGTEAFF
TRBV14	TRBJ1-3	-	-	TGTGCCAGCAGCCAAGCGGCCGGGAGGGGAGGAAACACCATATATTTT	CASSQAAGRGGNTIYF
TRBV28	TRBJ1-5	-	-	TGTGCCAGCCACCTCGGGACACTTAGCAATCAGCCCCAGCATTTT	CASHLGTLSNQPQHF
TRBV30	TRBJ1-2	-	TRBD1	TGTGCCTGGACTCTGGTGACAGGGGGTGGCTACACCTTC	CAWTLVTGGGYTF
TRBV11-3	TRBJ1-1	-	TRBD1	TGTGCCAGCAGCCCGGACAGGGGGAGGGCTGAAGCTTTCTTT	CASSPDRGRAEAFF
TRBV6-1	TRBJ1-6	-	-	TGTGCCAGCAGTGAGCTTTTGGGGGGAAACTATAATTCACCCCTCCACTTT	CASSELLGGNYNSPLHF
TRBV7-6	TRBJ1-4	once	-	TGTGCCAGCAGCCTTATAAGCCAGGCGGGGGGTGAAAAACTGTTTTTT	CASSLISQAGGEKLFF
TRBV5-4	TRBJ2-7	-	-	TGTGCCAGCAGCTCAGCACGGGGCGGGACCTACGAGCAGTACTTC	CASSSARGGTYEQYF
TRBV19	TRBJ2-1	-	TRBD2	TGTGCCAGTAGCCCCCTTACTAGCGGGAGGGCCAATGAGCAGTTCTTC	CASSPLTSGRANEQFF
TRBV30	TRBJ1-3	-	-	TGTGCCTGGAGTACAGGGATTGGAAACACCATATATTTT	CAWSTGIGNTIYF
TRBV4-1	TRBJ2-7	-	-	TGCGCCAGCAGCCAAATCTTCTTTTCCGAGCAGTACTTC	CASSQIFFSEQYF
TRBV7-9	TRBJ2-5	-	TRBD2	TGTGCCAGCAGCTTGGCTCTAGCGGAGCAAGAGACCCAGTACTTC	CASSLALAEQETQYF
TRBV6-5	TRBJ2-4	-	-	TGTGCCAGCAGTTACCGGGGGTTAGCCAAAAACATTCAGTACTTC	CASSYRGLAKNIQYF
TRBV30	TRBJ1-5	few	-	TGTGCCTGGAGTGTACGCCAGAATAGCAATCAGCCCCAGCATTTT	CAWSVRQNSNQPQHF
TRBV19	TRBJ2-7	-	TRBD1	TGTGCCAGTAGTATAAGAAGGGACAGGCGATACGAGCAGTACTTC	CASSIRRDRRYEQYF
TRBV9	TRBJ1-1	-	-	TGTGCCAGCAGCACGATGGACAGTGAAGCTTTCTTT	CASSTMDSEAFF
TRBV29-1	TRBJ2-5	-	-	TGCAGCGTTTGGTATACAGGTTTGGAGACCCAGTACTTC	CSVWYTGLETQYF